This entry lists 10 T cell receptor beta chains sequenced from one sample in a study of blood T cell repertoires in COVID-19. Profiled with immunoSEQ multiplex PCR; TCRdb holds only in-frame clones, not every one. This table holds approximately 200,000 clones, roughly 81% found once. Sequenced: peripheral blood. These receptors were obtained from a man aged 50-60 years who had recovered from COVID-19.

The chain recombines TRBV13 with TRBJ1-2, with 7 bases matching TRBD1. The junction had 6 bases not matched to a gene; V was cut back by 3 bases and J by 8 bases. The CDR3 runs to 13 residues. CDR1 is PRHDT, CDR2 FYEKMQ, per germline (reference sequence). Here the CDR3 DNA reads TGTGCCAGCAGCTTCGGGACAGTCACCGGCTACACCTTC. Amino acid sequence: CASSFGTVTGYTF.

The V call is TRBV4-1, the J call TRBJ2-7, with TRBD2 matching 8 bases. V dropped 4 bases and J dropped 5; count of bases not matched to a gene: 16. CDR3 length: 17 residues. Germline values: CDR1 MGHRA, CDR2 YSYEKL. CDR3 sequence reads: CASSPTLEREWPNEQYF. In nucleotides, the CDR3 is TGCGCCAGCAGCCCGACCTTGGAGCGGGAGTGGCCGAACGAGCAGTACTTC.

V and J are TRBV27 and TRBJ1-4; 7 bases align to TRBD1. J was trimmed by 8 bases and V by 6 bases; bases with no gene match: 9. The CDR3 has 14 residues. CDR1 and CDR2 (germline): MNHEY, SMNVEV (reference sequence). The CDR3 DNA reads TGTGCCAGCAGACTAGGGGGCGCAACGGAAAAACTGTTTTTT. Translated, it gives CASRLGGATEKLFF.

CDR3 DNA: TGCGCCAGCGGGGCAGGCAGCATCTACAATGAGCAGTTCTTC. It is translated as CASGAGSIYNEQFF. The gene calls are TRBV4-1 and TRBJ2-1; D is perhaps TRBD1 (5 bases). CDR1 MGHRA and CDR2 YSYEKL come from the germline V gene. The length of the CDR3 is 14 residues. V gave up 8 bases and J gave up 3 bases, with 14 bases separating them.

The chain carries TRBV9 and TRBJ2-7, with 11 bases identical to TRBD2. The CDR3 is 15 residues long. The V gene's germline CDR1 is SGDLS and CDR2 YYNGEE. V lost 0 bases and J lost 6; bases outside the gene matches: 5. CDR3: CASSVDLLAGGEQYF. DNA for the CDR3: TGTGCCAGCAGCGTAGATTTGCTAGCGGGAGGCGAGCAGTACTTC.

The rearrangement uses TRBV24-1 and TRBJ2-7; 12 positions match TRBD2. The germline gives CDR1 KGHDR, CDR2 SFDVKD. The trim removed 7 bases at V and 3 bases at J, leaving 12 bases unmatched. This CDR3 has 17 amino acids. CDR3 sequence: CATRLAGGGATCYEQYF. CDR3 sequence (DNA): TGTGCCACCAGACTAGCGGGAGGCGGAGCCACTTGCTACGAGCAGTACTTC.

The chain joins TRBV28 to TRBJ2-1; 9 bases fit TRBD2. The CDR3 runs to 13 residues. Germline CDR1 reads MDHEN; CDR2 reads SYDVKM. With V trimmed by 4 bases and J by 12 bases, 7 bases remained unmatched. CDR3: CASSSFSGRGQFF. CDR3 DNA: TGTGCCAGCAGTTCTTTTAGCGGGAGAGGGCAGTTCTTC.

The rearrangement links TRBV6-5 to TRBJ2-3; 8 nucleotides align to TRBD2. CDR3 length: 15 residues. V shed 4 bases, J shed 5 bases, and the junction held 8 bases outside the gene matches. CDR1 is MNHEY and CDR2 is SVGAGI in the germline V gene. CDR3 amino acids: CASSFGGGHGDTQYF. CDR3 bases: TGTGCCAGCAGTTTCGGGGGGGGGCATGGAGATACGCAGTATTTT.

The J gene is TRBJ2-1, the V gene TRBV24-1, with a tentative D call TRBD2 (5 bases). Deletions cut 4 bases from V and 6 bases from J, with 12 bases between. The CDR3 length is 14 residues. CDR1 and CDR2 (germline): KGHDR, SFDVKD. The CDR3 nucleotides read TGTGCCACCAGTGACCCCGGAGGCGGCAATGAGCAGTTCTTC. The encoded protein is CATSDPGGGNEQFF.

The rearrangement joins TRBV7-2 to TRBJ1-5, with TRBD1 identical over 8 bases. The junction had 6 bases not matched to a gene; V was cut back by 4 bases and J by 1 base. Germline-derived CDR1 and CDR2 are SGHTA and FQGNSA. The CDR3 sequence is 16 residues long. The DNA of the CDR3 is TGTGCCAGCAGCTCACGGACAGGGAGGAGCAATCAGCCCCAGCATTTT. Its translation is CASSSRTGRSNQPQHF.